This T cell receptor beta chain was identified during a study of T cell changes during pregnancy in multiple sclerosis. In germline, CDR1 is SGHRS, CDR2 YFSETQ. The CDR3 runs to 14 residues. After removal of 4 bases from V and 0 bases from J, the junction contained 3 bases not matched to a gene. Data came from immunoSEQ multiplex PCR; TCRdb stores just in-frame clones and leaves some out. The table has 49,000 or so clones, almost 95% seen once. The chain couples TRBV5-1 to TRBJ1-1; TRBD1 matches 7 bases. This sequence was found in a female donor in good health, enrolled as a control in a pregnancy study. The sample here was CD4+ T cells from peripheral blood mononuclear cells, taken in the second trimester of pregnancy. Here the CDR3 DNA reads TGCGCCAGCAGCGCGGACAGGATGAACACTGAAGCTTTCTTT. As protein: CASSADRMNTEAFF.